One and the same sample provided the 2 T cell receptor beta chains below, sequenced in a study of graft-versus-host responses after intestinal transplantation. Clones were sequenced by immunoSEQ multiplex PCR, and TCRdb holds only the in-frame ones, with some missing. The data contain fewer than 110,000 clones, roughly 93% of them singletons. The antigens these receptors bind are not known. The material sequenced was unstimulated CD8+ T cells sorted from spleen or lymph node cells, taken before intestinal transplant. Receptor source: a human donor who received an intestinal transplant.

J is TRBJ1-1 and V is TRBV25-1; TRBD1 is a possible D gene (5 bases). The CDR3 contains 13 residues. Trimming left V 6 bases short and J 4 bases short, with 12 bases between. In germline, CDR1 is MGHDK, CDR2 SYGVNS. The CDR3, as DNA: TGTGCCAGCAGGTTAGGGGAGGTCACTGAAGCTTTCTTT. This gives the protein CASRLGEVTEAFF. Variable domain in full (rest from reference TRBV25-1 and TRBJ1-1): EADIYQTPRYLVIGTGKKITLECSQTMGHDKMYWYQQDPGMELHLIHYSYGVNSTEKGDLSSESTVSRIRTEHFPLTLESARPSHTSQYLCASRLGEVTEAFFGQGTRLTVV.

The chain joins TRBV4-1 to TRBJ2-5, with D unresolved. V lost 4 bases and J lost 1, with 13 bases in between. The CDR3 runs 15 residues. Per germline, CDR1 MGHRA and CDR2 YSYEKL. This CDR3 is CASSPMDGPQETQYF. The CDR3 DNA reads TGCGCCAGCAGCCCCATGGACGGGCCCCAAGAGACCCAGTACTTC.